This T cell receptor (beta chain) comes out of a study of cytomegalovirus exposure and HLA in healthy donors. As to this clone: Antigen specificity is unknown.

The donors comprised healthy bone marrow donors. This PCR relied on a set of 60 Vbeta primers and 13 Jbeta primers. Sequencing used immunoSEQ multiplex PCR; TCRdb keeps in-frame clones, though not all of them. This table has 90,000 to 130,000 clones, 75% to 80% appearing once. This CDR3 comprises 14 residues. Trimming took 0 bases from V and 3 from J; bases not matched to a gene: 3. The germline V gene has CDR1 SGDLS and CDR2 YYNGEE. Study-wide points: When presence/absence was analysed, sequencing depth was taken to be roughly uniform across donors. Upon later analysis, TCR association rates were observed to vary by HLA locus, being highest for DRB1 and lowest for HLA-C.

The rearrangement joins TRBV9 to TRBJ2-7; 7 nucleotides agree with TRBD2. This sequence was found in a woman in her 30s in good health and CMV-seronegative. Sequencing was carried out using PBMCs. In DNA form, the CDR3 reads TGTGCCAGCAGCGTAGCGGGAGGAGTCTACGAGCAGTACTTC. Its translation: CASSVAGGVYEQYF.